These 21 T cell receptor beta chains came from one sample sequenced in a study of shared clonotypes between healthy human individuals. This table comes from immunoSEQ multiplex PCR, and its TCRdb copy is limited to in-frame clones, with some not included. The sample records about 2.4 million clones, 93% being singletons. Sequencing was done on a sample of naive CD4+ T cells from PBMCs. Subset reported: CD45RA+ positively selected. The receptors were sampled from a man aged 18-30 years in good health. Some clones in this sample may be carry-over from other donors' samples.

The V call is TRBV5-4, the J call TRBJ1-1; D not resolved. Deletions cut 0 bases from V and 7 bases from J, with 7 bases between. Germline V gene lookup returns CDR1 SGHNT and CDR2 YYREEE (reference sequence). The length of the CDR3 is 12 residues. The CDR3 DNA reads TGTGCCAGCAGCTTGGGAGGTTTTGAAGCTTTCTTT. Translation: CASSLGGFEAFF. The variable domain in full, with the rest retrieved from reference TRBV5-4 and TRBJ1-1, is ETGVTQSPTHLIKTRGQQVTLRCSSQSGHNTVSWYQQALGQGPQFIFQYYREEENGRGNFPPRFSGLQFPNYSSELNVNALELDDSALYLCASSLGGFEAFFGQGTRLTVV.

The J gene is TRBJ2-5, the V gene TRBV25-1; 7 nucleotides line up with TRBD1. The CDR3 contains 15 residues. Germline V gives CDR1 MGHDK, CDR2 SYGVNS. V lost 6 bases, J lost 1 base, and 8 bases stayed unmatched. CDR3 sequence (DNA): TGTGCCAGCAGCCAGACAGGGTTGGGCCAAGAGACCCAGTACTTC. It is translated as CASSQTGLGQETQYF.

The gene calls are TRBV19 and TRBJ2-3, with D tentatively TRBD2 (5 bases). The CDR3 sequence is 15 residues long. V gave up 1 base and J gave up 0 bases, with 8 bases separating them. Per germline, CDR1 LNHDA and CDR2 SQIVND (reference sequence). The CDR3 DNA reads TGTGCCAGTAGTATAGTGGAGGCTAGCACAGATACGCAGTATTTT. This translates into CASSIVEASTDTQYF.

The chain is built from TRBV25-1 and TRBJ1-1; TRBD1 is a possible D gene (5 bases). V shed 2 bases and J shed 4 bases, with 8 bases lying between them. This CDR3 spans 13 amino acids. Germline CDR1 is MGHDK and CDR2 is SYGVNS. CDR3 region: CASSEGARTEAFF. CDR3 DNA: TGTGCCAGCAGTGAAGGGGCGCGCACTGAAGCTTTCTTT.

This chain connects TRBV5-6 to TRBJ2-1, with 12 positions matching TRBD1. Germline V CDR1 and CDR2: SGHDT, YYEEEE. V lost 2 bases to trimming and J lost 4 bases; unmatched junction nucleotides: 13. The length of the CDR3 is 19 residues. Here the CDR3 DNA reads TGTGCCAGCAGCTTCCGGGACAGGGGGCTCTCCTTCTTTTACAATGAGCAGTTCTTC. This encodes CASSFRDRGLSFFYNEQFF.

The J gene is TRBJ1-5, the V gene TRBV6-5; the D is unclear. This CDR3 contains 12 residues. Germline assignment: CDR1 MNHEY and CDR2 SVGAGI. The V end was cut by 6 bases, the J end by 3 bases, with 6 bases between. The chain's CDR3 is CASRRHNQPQHF. The CDR3 DNA is TGTGCCAGCAGACGACACAATCAGCCCCAGCATTTT.

V gene TRBV11-2 combines with J gene TRBJ2-7, with TRBD1 matching 7 bases. V was clipped by 5 bases and J by 7 bases; unmatched bases: 8. Germline lookup yields CDR1 SGHAT and CDR2 FQNNGV. The CDR3 is made up of 13 amino acids. CDR3 DNA: TGTGCCAGCAGCCGACAGGGCGTGGGGGAGCAGTACTTC. Its translation: CASSRQGVGEQYF. Full variable domain (rest looked up from reference TRBV11-2 and TRBJ2-7): EAGVAQSPRYKIIEKRQSVAFWCNPISGHATLYWYQQILGQGPKLLIQFQNNGVVDDSQLPKDRFSAERLKGVDSTLKIQPAKLEDSAVYLCASSRQGVGEQYFGPGTRLTVT.

The rearrangement joins TRBV5-4 to TRBJ2-2, with 10 bases identical to TRBD1. The CDR3 extends over 16 amino acids. The germline CDR1 and CDR2 sequences are SGHNT and YYREEE (reference sequence). Trimming took 4 bases from V and 5 from J; bases not matched to a gene: 8. The CDR3 DNA reads as TGTGCCAGCAGCCTCCGGACAGGGGGGATAACCGGGGAGCTGTTTTTT. As protein: CASSLRTGGITGELFF.

V and J are TRBV6-6 and TRBJ2-1; TRBD2 is a possible D gene (6 bases). The CDR3 length is 14 residues. Trimming shortened V by 6 bases and J by 4 bases, and 13 bases separated the two germline ends. Germline CDR1 is MNHNY and CDR2 is SVGAGI (reference sequence). CDR3 sequence (DNA): TGTGCCAGCAGCCGTCCTAGCGCGTACAATGAGCAGTTCTTC. It specifies CASSRPSAYNEQFF.

V and J are TRBV6-6 and TRBJ2-1; 9 bases are a match to TRBD2. V was clipped by 5 bases and J by 1 base; unmatched bases: 3. The CDR3 length is 15 residues. Germline CDR1 is MNHNY and CDR2 is SVGAGI (reference sequence). The CDR3: CASSLAGPSYNEQFF. The CDR3 DNA is TGTGCCAGCAGTCTAGCGGGGCCTTCCTACAATGAGCAGTTCTTC.

The gene calls are TRBV14 and TRBJ2-7; unclear D gene. With 0 bases removed from V and 5 bases from J, the gap between germline ends came to 23 bases. Per the germline V gene, CDR1 is SGHDN and CDR2 is FVKESK. The CDR3 is 18 residues long. The CDR3 DNA sequence: TGTGCCAGCAGCCAAGATAGCTCTTTGTGGGTAGTACCCAACGAGCAGTACTTC. Translated: CASSQDSSLWVVPNEQYF.

The CDR3 protein is CASNVGTSGSGEQFF. CDR3 DNA: TGTGCCAGCAACGTCGGGACTAGCGGGAGCGGGGAGCAGTTCTTC. V is TRBV25-1 and J is TRBJ2-1; 14 bases are a match to TRBD2. This CDR3 is built from 15 residues. V was pared by 7 bases and J by 10 bases, with 9 bases of the junction left unmatched. Germline-derived CDR1 and CDR2 are MGHDK and SYGVNS.

The chain is built from TRBV5-1 and TRBJ2-3; D might be TRBD2 (6 bases). Per the germline V gene, CDR1 is SGHRS and CDR2 is YFSETQ. CDR3 length: 16 residues. V gave up 0 bases and J gave up 0 bases, with 11 bases separating them. The CDR3 nucleotides read TGCGCCAGCAGCTTGGTGCCAGGGACTAGCACAGATACGCAGTATTTT. Protein sequence: CASSLVPGTSTDTQYF.

The V gene is TRBV9, the J gene TRBJ2-1; D is perhaps TRBD2 (5 bases). Germline CDR1 SGDLS, CDR2 YYNGEE. Trimming took off 0 bases at V and 10 bases at J, with 14 bases between the two ends. This CDR3 is built from 14 residues. CDR3 loop: CASSVGVGAVEQFF. CDR3 bases: TGTGCCAGCAGCGTAGGGGTGGGAGCGGTGGAGCAGTTCTTC.

The J gene is TRBJ1-1, the V gene TRBV6-6; no clear D. V was shortened by 5 bases and J by 0 bases, with 10 bases between the two germline ends. The CDR3 covers 14 residues. The V gene's germline CDR1 is MNHNY and CDR2 SVGAGI (reference sequence). CDR3 nucleotide sequence: TGTGCCAGCAGTCCGCAGGCGGTGAACACTGAAGCTTTCTTT. This sequence encodes CASSPQAVNTEAFF.

J is TRBJ2-5 and V is TRBV2; D not certain. Germline CDR1 and CDR2: SNHLY and FYNNEI. Trimming pared 4 bases from V and 8 bases from J, leaving 8 bases between. This CDR3 comprises 11 residues. CDR3 residues: CASSVEFTQYF. The DNA for the CDR3 is TGTGCCAGCAGTGTCGAGTTCACCCAGTACTTC.

Remarks on this clone: The same CDR3 is also encoded by other DNA sequences in this sample. V usage is TRBV18 and J usage is TRBJ1-1; 7 bases line up with TRBD1. CDR1 is KGHSH and CDR2 is LQKENI in the germline V gene. This CDR3 spans 16 amino acids. With 3 bases clipped from V and 5 bases from J, the junction kept 12 bases outside the gene matches. The CDR3 DNA reads TGTGCCAGCTCACCCCTGACAGGGAGTATTTGGACTGAAGCTTTCTTT. This translates into CASSPLTGSIWTEAFF.

The rearrangement links TRBV28 to TRBJ1-4, with 9 bases fitting TRBD1. With V trimmed by 5 bases and J by 7 bases, 8 bases remained unmatched. The germline CDR1 and CDR2 sequences are MDHEN and SYDVKM. The CDR3 consists of 15 residues. The CDR3 coding sequence is TGTGCCAGCAGTACCCGGACAGGGGAAGGTGAAAAACTGTTTTTT. It is translated as CASSTRTGEGEKLFF.

The chain employs TRBV6-5 and TRBJ1-2; 9 positions match TRBD1. Trimming cost V 6 bases and J 3 bases; bases outside gene matches: 8. Germline V gives CDR1 MNHEY, CDR2 SVGAGI. The CDR3 runs 15 residues. CDR3 nucleotides: TGTGCCAGCAGGACCGGGACAGGGCCCTACTATGGCTACACCTTC. Protein sequence: CASRTGTGPYYGYTF.

The J gene is TRBJ2-7, the V gene TRBV6-5; 8 nucleotides match TRBD1. V was clipped by 5 bases and J by 3 bases; unmatched bases: 9. Germline V gene lookup returns CDR1 MNHEY and CDR2 SVGAGI. CDR3 length: 15 amino acids. CDR3 residues: CASSPYTGQVYEQYF. The CDR3 DNA is TGTGCCAGCAGTCCTTACACGGGACAGGTCTACGAGCAGTACTTC.

The chain has TRBV6-6 and TRBJ2-2; 9 bases line up with TRBD1. The ends lost 11 bases at V and 6 bases at J; junction bases unmatched: 7. Looked up from germline, CDR1 is MNHNY and CDR2 is SVGAGI (reference sequence). The CDR3 is made up of 13 amino acids. The chain's CDR3 is CAGRQGVSGELFF. CDR3 nucleotide sequence: TGTGCCGGACGACAGGGGGTTTCCGGGGAGCTGTTTTTT.